The 31 T cell receptor beta chains presented below share a single source sample, sequenced in a study of T cell changes during pregnancy in multiple sclerosis. The assay was immunoSEQ multiplex PCR, and TCRdb's table has in-frame clones only and misses some. The sample contains tens of thousands of clones, around 93% of which appear only once. The sequences come from peripheral blood, collected after pregnancy. The source of these receptors is a female donor with multiple sclerosis, enrolled in a pregnancy study.

The gene calls are TRBV6-1 and TRBJ2-3; D ambiguous. The CDR3 covers 12 residues. Trimming stripped 10 bases from V and 12 bases from J, with 20 bases between. Germline CDR1 reads MNHNS; CDR2 reads SASEGT. CDR3: CATKTSGRGQYF. The DNA for the CDR3 is TGTGCCACCAAGACCTCGGGTCGCGGTCAGTATTTT.

The V call is TRBV5-4, the J call TRBJ2-7; 8 bases match TRBD2. The V gene's germline CDR1 is SGHNT and CDR2 YYREEE (reference sequence). The CDR3 consists of 16 residues. J gave up 1 base and V 4 bases, and 10 bases lay outside the gene matches. In DNA form, the CDR3 reads TGTGCCAGCAGCCCTTGGGGTAGCGGGGCTTCCTACGAGCAGTACTTC. Translation: CASSPWGSGASYEQYF. Full variable domain (rest looked up from reference TRBV5-4 and TRBJ2-7): ETGVTQSPTHLIKTRGQQVTLRCSSQSGHNTVSWYQQALGQGPQFIFQYYREEENGRGNFPPRFSGLQFPNYSSELNVNALELDDSALYLCASSPWGSGASYEQYFGPGTRLTVT.

The chain carries TRBV7-2 and TRBJ1-2, with a tentative D call TRBD1 (5 bases). Trimming cost V 0 bases and J 2 bases, with 7 bases left between them. This CDR3 is built from 14 residues. Per the germline V gene, CDR1 is SGHTA and CDR2 is FQGNSA. CDR3 DNA sequence: TGTGCCAGCAGCTTAGCCAGGGAAAACTATGGCTACACCTTC. This codes for CASSLARENYGYTF.

This chain connects TRBV28 to TRBJ2-5; 9 bases are a match to TRBD1. Unmatched junction bases numbered 7, after V lost 1 base and J lost 4 bases. Germline values: CDR1 MDHEN, CDR2 SYDVKM. The CDR3 has 16 amino acids. The CDR3 nucleotides are TGTGCCAGCAGTTTATCGGGACAGGGAGGGGGAGAGACCCAGTACTTC. Amino acids: CASSLSGQGGGETQYF.

This chain uses TRBV4-3 with TRBJ2-5; possible D gene TRBD2, 6 bases. CDR3 length: 14 residues. The V gene's germline CDR1 is LGHNA and CDR2 YSLEER. The V gene lost 1 base and the J gene lost 4 bases, with 10 bases spanning the gap. The CDR3 protein is CASSQGYGGETQYF. The CDR3 DNA sequence: TGCGCCAGCAGCCAAGGATACGGGGGAGAGACCCAGTACTTC.

The chain combines TRBV5-1 with TRBJ2-3; 7 positions match TRBD2. Per the germline V gene, CDR1 is SGHRS and CDR2 is YFSETQ. The CDR3 covers 15 residues. V gave up 3 bases and J gave up 0 bases; unmatched junction bases: 4. CDR3 loop: CASSSSGPSTDTQYF. Here the CDR3 DNA reads TGCGCCAGCAGCTCTAGCGGCCCTAGCACAGATACGCAGTATTTT.

The J gene is TRBJ1-1, the V gene TRBV5-1; D might be TRBD1 (5 bases). In germline, CDR1 is SGHRS, CDR2 YFSETQ. The length of the CDR3 is 20 residues. V gave up 0 bases and J gave up 1 base, with 25 bases separating them. This chain's CDR3 is CASSLEGIGRRGYQNTEAFF. The DNA of the CDR3 is TGCGCCAGCAGCTTGGAGGGGATTGGCAGGCGCGGATATCAGAACACTGAAGCTTTCTTT.

The rearrangement links TRBV27 to TRBJ2-1; 12 bases are shared with TRBD2. Germline V lookup: CDR1 MNHEY, CDR2 SMNVEV (reference sequence). The CDR3 is 15 amino acids. J lost 6 bases, V lost 4 bases, and 4 bases had no gene match. The CDR3 sequence: CASSSGTSGLNEQFF. CDR3 DNA sequence: TGTGCCAGCAGTTCCGGGACTAGCGGGCTCAATGAGCAGTTCTTC.

This clone was counted a few times. The chain carries TRBV9 and TRBJ1-1, with TRBD1 matching 7 bases. The CDR3 totals 15 residues. Germline trimming cut 0 bases from V and 6 bases from J; bases unmatched to any gene: 8. Germline V gene lookup returns CDR1 SGDLS and CDR2 YYNGEE. The CDR3 reads CASSVDSGGRPEAFF. CDR3 DNA: TGTGCCAGCAGCGTAGATTCAGGGGGTAGGCCTGAAGCTTTCTTT.

The gene calls are TRBV7-2 and TRBJ1-2; D is uncertain. The CDR3 is made up of 17 amino acids. V lost 1 base to trimming and J lost 2 bases, with 17 bases between them. The germline gives CDR1 SGHTA, CDR2 FQGNSA. CDR3 amino acids: CASSLGPDTGLNYGYTF. The CDR3, as DNA: TGTGCCAGCAGCTTAGGGCCCGACACGGGGTTGAACTATGGCTACACCTTC.

This chain uses TRBV7-8 with TRBJ1-4, with TRBD1 matching over 10 bases. The V and J ends lost 5 bases and 7 bases, in that order; junction bases with no gene match: 13. This CDR3 is 17 amino acids long. In germline, CDR1 is SGHVS, CDR2 FQNEAQ. CDR3 residues: CASSRTRTGGLGEKLFF. CDR3 nucleotides: TGTGCCAGCAGCCGTACTAGGACAGGGGGGCTAGGTGAAAAACTGTTTTTT.

DNA of the CDR3: TGTGCCAGCAGCGTAGCAGGGGTGGGGCCAGATACGCAGTATTTT. It is translated as CASSVAGVGPDTQYF. The V call is TRBV9, the J call TRBJ2-3; a possible D gene is TRBD1 (6 bases). CDR3 length: 15 residues. Trimming shortened V by 0 bases and J by 4 bases, and 12 bases separated the two germline ends. Germline assignment: CDR1 SGDLS and CDR2 YYNGEE.

The V gene is TRBV7-3, the J gene TRBJ1-5, with TRBD1 as a possible D gene (5 bases). This CDR3 has 13 amino acids. Trimming cost V 5 bases and J 6 bases, with 11 bases left between them. Germline CDR1 reads SGHTA; CDR2 reads FQGTGA. CDR3 loop: CASSARGGQPQHF. In nucleotides, the CDR3 is TGTGCCAGCAGCGCCCGGGGGGGTCAGCCCCAGCATTTT.

The genes are TRBV15 and TRBJ2-2; no reliable D call. V lost 0 bases and J lost 5, with 4 bases in between. This CDR3 comprises 13 residues. CDR1 is LNHNV, CDR2 YYDKDF, per germline (reference sequence). The CDR3 loop is CATSRDETGELFF. CDR3 bases: TGTGCCACCAGCAGAGATGAGACCGGGGAGCTGTTTTTT.

The rearrangement uses TRBV5-1 and TRBJ2-7; 7 bases agree with TRBD2. The CDR3 contains 15 residues. Germline V gives CDR1 SGHRS, CDR2 YFSETQ. The V gene end was trimmed by 4 bases and the J gene end by 0 bases; junction bases not matched to a gene: 7. CDR3 DNA sequence: TGCGCCAGCAGCATCTTAGCGGGTCCCTCCTACGAGCAGTACTTC. Its protein is CASSILAGPSYEQYF.

This clone was counted only a few times. The chain is built from TRBV7-8 and TRBJ2-7, with D perhaps TRBD2 (6 bases). V was clipped by 5 bases and J by 0 bases, with 17 bases between them. In germline, CDR1 is SGHVS, CDR2 FQNEAQ. The CDR3 is made up of 16 amino acids. CDR3 residues: CASSPGLEGGSYEQYF. DNA of the CDR3: TGTGCCAGCAGCCCGGGACTTGAGGGAGGCTCCTACGAGCAGTACTTC.

This clone appeared a few times. The rearrangement joins TRBV7-9 to TRBJ2-1; 7 bases map to TRBD2. CDR1 SEHNR and CDR2 FQNEAQ come from the germline V gene (reference sequence). With V trimmed by 2 bases and J by 2 bases, 6 bases remained unmatched. The CDR3 totals 16 residues. CDR3 in amino acids: CASSLRIGLAYNEQFF. The CDR3 DNA reads as TGTGCCAGCAGCTTACGAATAGGACTAGCCTACAATGAGCAGTTCTTC.

The rearrangement links TRBV6-5 to TRBJ2-7; possible D gene TRBD2, 5 bases. The CDR3 contains 12 residues. Trimming took off 0 bases at V and 5 bases at J, with 5 bases between the two ends. Germline values: CDR1 MNHEY, CDR2 SVGAGI. The CDR3 bases are TGTGCCAGCAGTTACTCCGGGGACGAGCAGTACTTC. It encodes CASSYSGDEQYF.

The table lists this clone with a count of one. J is TRBJ2-2 and V is TRBV11-2; 7 bases map to TRBD2. From germline, CDR1 is SGHAT and CDR2 FQNNGV. Trimming at V came to 0 bases and at J to 2 bases, leaving 6 bases not matched to a gene. The CDR3 runs to 17 residues. The CDR3 DNA reads TGTGCCAGCAGCTTAGATGGCCTAGCGGCAAACACCGGGGAGCTGTTTTTT. Amino acids: CASSLDGLAANTGELFF.

This chain joins TRBV6-6 and TRBJ1-1, with D unclear. The germline V gene has CDR1 MNHNY and CDR2 SVGAGI (reference sequence). The germline V and J ends were trimmed by 7 bases and 3 bases, with 6 bases remaining between them. The CDR3 is 11 amino acids. CDR3 loop: CASNKYTEAFF. The CDR3 bases are TGTGCCAGCAACAAGTACACTGAAGCTTTCTTT.

The rearrangement links TRBV18 to TRBJ2-1; TRBD2 agrees at 7 bases. The CDR3 is 16 residues long. CDR1 KGHSH and CDR2 LQKENI come from the germline V gene. V lost 2 bases to trimming and J lost 4 bases; unmatched junction nucleotides: 8. The CDR3 DNA reads as TGTGCCAGCTCACCAATAAGGCCTAGCGGATACAATGAGCAGTTCTTC. It translates to CASSPIRPSGYNEQFF.

This clone was observed a single time. The chain carries TRBV7-9 and TRBJ2-4, with no clear D. In germline, CDR1 is SEHNR, CDR2 FQNEAQ (reference sequence). The CDR3 covers 14 residues. Deletions cut 3 bases from V and 8 bases from J, with 14 bases between. Here the CDR3 reads CASSFPRTGDIQYF. CDR3 nucleotides: TGTGCCAGCAGCTTCCCCAGAACTGGAGACATTCAGTACTTC.

J is TRBJ2-7 and V is TRBV6-4; 7 positions match TRBD1. The CDR3 is 13 amino acids. With V trimmed by 7 bases and J by 3 bases, 6 bases remained unmatched. CDR1 and CDR2 from the germline V gene are MRHNA and SNTAGT. The DNA for the CDR3 is TGTGCCAGCACTGGGGACAGAGTCTACGAGCAGTACTTC. This codes for CASTGDRVYEQYF.

Details on this clone: The same CDR3 arises from other DNA sequences in this sample as well. The chain employs TRBV6-5 and TRBJ1-1, with D possibly TRBD1 on 5 matching bases. V gave up 0 bases and J gave up 4 bases, with 9 bases separating them. CDR3 length: 14 residues. CDR1 and CDR2 (germline): MNHEY, SVGAGI. The CDR3 DNA reads as TGTGCCAGCAGTTACTCGACCGGGGGCACTGAAGCTTTCTTT. Protein: CASSYSTGGTEAFF.

The gene calls are TRBV5-5 and TRBJ1-5; D remains unclear. This CDR3 has 12 residues. Deletions cut 4 bases from V and 7 bases from J, with 9 bases between. Germline V gives CDR1 SGHKS, CDR2 YYEKEE (reference sequence). The CDR3 region has the DNA TGTGCCAGCAGCCCTCGAGGCCAGCCCCAGCATTTT. Translation gives CASSPRGQPQHF.

The V gene is TRBV13, the J gene TRBJ2-1; TRBD2 matches at 9 bases. V was clipped by 5 bases and J by 6 bases; unmatched bases: 8. This CDR3 has 15 residues. CDR1 and CDR2 from the germline V gene are PRHDT and FYEKMQ (reference sequence). This CDR3 reads CASSLRTSVGNEQFF. CDR3 bases: TGTGCCAGCAGCCTTAGGACTAGCGTCGGCAATGAGCAGTTCTTC.

The rearrangement joins TRBV29-1 to TRBJ1-1, with 8 bases identical to TRBD1. The length of the CDR3 is 13 residues. CDR1 is SQVTM, CDR2 ANQGSEA, per germline. The CDR3 region has the DNA TGCAGAGAGGACGGGACAGGAAACCCTGAAGCTTTCTTT. Amino acids: CREDGTGNPEAFF.

This chain joins TRBV11-1 and TRBJ1-1; TRBD1 matches at 7 bases. CDR3 length: 13 residues. With 5 bases clipped from V and 8 bases from J, the junction kept 8 bases outside the gene matches. CDR1 is SGHAT, CDR2 FQDESV, per germline (reference sequence). The CDR3 is CASSERQGSEAFF. For the CDR3, the DNA is TGTGCCAGCAGCGAACGACAGGGATCCGAAGCTTTCTTT.

In DNA form, the CDR3 reads TGTGCCAGCGGCAGACTAGCGGGATTCAATGAGCAGTTCTTC. It specifies CASGRLAGFNEQFF. The V and J genes are TRBV6-5 and TRBJ2-1; 11 bases map to TRBD2. This CDR3 has 14 amino acids. V lost 8 bases and J lost 6; bases outside the gene matches: 6. Germline V CDR1 and CDR2: MNHEY, SVGAGI.

The rearrangement uses TRBV18 and TRBJ2-7; 7 bases are shared with TRBD2. Trimming removed 6 bases from V and 3 bases from J; junction bases left unmatched: 5. CDR1 is KGHSH and CDR2 is LQKENI in the germline V gene. This CDR3 comprises 13 residues. CDR3 in DNA: TGTGCCAGCTCCAAGCGGGACCACTACGAGCAGTACTTC. Translating gives CASSKRDHYEQYF.

This chain uses TRBV15 with TRBJ1-2; possibly TRBD1 for D (6 bases). V was pared by 4 bases and J by 1 base, with 13 bases between. The CDR3 sequence is 15 residues long. CDR1 is LNHNV, CDR2 YYDKDF, per germline (reference sequence). CDR3 bases: TGTGCCACCAGCAATGGGGACAAACTTAACTATGGCTACACCTTC. It is translated as CATSNGDKLNYGYTF.